This section outlines one TCR beta chain sequence together with its context. What it binds is unknown. Study-wide results and limits: Greatest tumor Treg TCR overlap was with tumor naive CD4+ cells. Tumor memory CD4+ T cell TCR gene usage clustered with blood and lymph node memory CD4+ cells and lymph node naive CD4+ cells.

Cells sorted as Tregs were CD4+, CD25+ and CD127-/low. CDR1 and CDR2 from the germline V gene are MRHNA and SNTAGT. This CDR3 comprises 14 residues. V was pared by 0 bases and J by 11 bases, with 11 bases between. TCRdb processed the 5' RACE reads anew with MiXCR; each CDR3 protein has one entry. The profile covers roughly 58,000 distinct CDR3 sequences, with about 20% appearing a single time and 3.2% taken by the ten largest. The clonotype originates from a female donor with breast cancer. The chain couples TRBV6-4 to TRBJ1-6; a possible D gene is TRBD1 (5 bases). The sample comprised tumor-infiltrating Tregs sorted from the breast tumor. The CDR3: CASSDSSWGTPLHF. CDR3 DNA sequence: TGTGCCAGCAGTGACTCGAGTTGGGGGACACCCCTCCACTTT.